Listed here are 27 T cell receptor beta chains from one sample, sequenced in a study of cytomegalovirus exposure and HLA in healthy donors. Amplification used 60 Vbeta primers and 13 Jbeta primers. Method: immunoSEQ multiplex PCR; TCRdb's copy keeps in-frame clones and lacks some. The repertoire shows around 140,000 clones; the top ten hold 0.8% to 1%. The sequencing sample was made of PBMCs. Receptors were obtained from a male donor in good health and CMV-seronegative.

The V gene is TRBV4-1, the J gene TRBJ2-3, with 7 bases that match TRBD2. The CDR3 spans 16 residues. V dropped 4 bases and J dropped 4; count of bases not matched to a gene: 11. From germline, CDR1 is MGHRA and CDR2 YSYEKL. CDR3 sequence reads: CASSRHTAGEADTQYF. CDR3 DNA: TGCGCCAGCAGCCGTCATACGGCGGGAGAGGCAGATACGCAGTATTTT.

The chain employs TRBV5-5 and TRBJ1-6, with unresolved D. The CDR3 spans 14 residues. Trimming took off 0 bases at V and 9 bases at J, with 10 bases between the two ends. The germline CDR1 and CDR2 sequences are SGHKS and YYEKEE (reference sequence). CDR3 DNA sequence: TGTGCCAGCAGCTTGGTCTCACGGTTTTCACCCCTCCACTTT. It yields the protein CASSLVSRFSPLHF.

The chain combines TRBV14 with TRBJ2-1; 12 positions match TRBD2. V dropped 4 bases and J dropped 0; count of bases not matched to a gene: 10. CDR3 length: 19 residues. Looked up from germline, CDR1 is SGHDN and CDR2 is FVKESK. This chain's CDR3 is CASSLLLAGGKSSYNEQFF. The CDR3 bases are TGTGCCAGCAGCCTTTTACTAGCGGGGGGAAAGAGCTCCTACAATGAGCAGTTCTTC.

This sequence joins TRBV6-1 and TRBJ2-7, with 9 bases fitting TRBD1. Losses at the gene ends were 4 bases for V and 3 bases for J; bases not matched to a gene: 7. Germline CDR1 and CDR2: MNHNS and SASEGT. CDR3 length equals 15 residues. CDR3 region: CASSAGQGEFYEQYF. The CDR3 bases are TGTGCCAGCAGTGCGGGACAGGGTGAGTTCTACGAGCAGTACTTC.

The V and J genes are TRBV19 and TRBJ2-7; D is ambiguous. The germline V gene has CDR1 LNHDA and CDR2 SQIVND (reference sequence). The CDR3 runs 13 residues. Trimming shortened V by 1 base and J by 3 bases, and 7 bases separated the two germline ends. CDR3 sequence (DNA): TGTGCCAGTAGTATAGGACTGGACTACGAGCAGTACTTC. This encodes CASSIGLDYEQYF. Looking up the rest from reference TRBV19 and TRBJ2-7 gives the full variable domain: DGGITQSPKYLFRKEGQNVTLSCEQNLNHDAMYWYRQDPGQGLRLIYYSQIVNDFQKGDIAEGYSVSREKKESFPLTVTSAQKNPTAFYLCASSIGLDYEQYFGPGTRLTVT.

The CDR3 DNA reads as TGTGCCAGCAGCGCGACCTCTAGCGGGATATACGAGCAGTACTTC. Its protein product is CASSATSSGIYEQYF. The chain recombines TRBV6-1 with TRBJ2-7; 9 bases map to TRBD2. The trim removed 6 bases at V and 4 bases at J, leaving 10 bases unmatched. Germline V gene data show CDR1 as MNHNS and CDR2 as SASEGT. The CDR3 is 15 amino acids.

This chain joins TRBV9 and TRBJ2-7; D unclear. The V end was cut by 0 bases, the J end by 2 bases, with 12 bases between. The CDR3 covers 15 residues. CDR1 is SGDLS, CDR2 YYNGEE, per germline. The CDR3 loop is CASSVASAATYEQYF. In DNA, the CDR3 is TGTGCCAGCAGCGTAGCCAGCGCCGCCACCTACGAGCAGTACTTC.

This chain joins TRBV7-2 and TRBJ2-3, with 11 bases identical to TRBD1. CDR1 SGHTA and CDR2 FQGNSA come from the germline V gene. V lost 5 bases to trimming and J lost 3 bases; unmatched junction nucleotides: 4. The CDR3 consists of 15 residues. For the CDR3, the DNA is TGTGCCAGCAGCAAGGACAGGGGGCAGACAGATACGCAGTATTTT. Residues: CASSKDRGQTDTQYF.

The chain uses TRBV11-3 and TRBJ2-2; 8 bases match TRBD1. This CDR3 has 16 amino acids. CDR1 SGHNT and CDR2 YENEEA come from the germline V gene. After removal of 2 bases from V and 2 bases from J, the junction contained 4 bases not matched to a gene. CDR3 DNA sequence: TGTGCCAGCAGCTTATGGACAGGGCCTAACACCGGGGAGCTGTTTTTT. Protein sequence: CASSLWTGPNTGELFF.

V is TRBV30 and J is TRBJ1-6, with 7 bases identical to TRBD1. Germline V gene lookup returns CDR1 GTSNPN and CDR2 SVGIG (reference sequence). J was trimmed by 4 bases and V by 0 bases; bases with no gene match: 0. CDR3 length: 14 residues. The CDR3 here is CAWSVTGYNSPLHF. Here the CDR3 DNA reads TGTGCCTGGAGTGTGACAGGGTATAATTCACCCCTCCACTTT.

The chain uses TRBV9 and TRBJ2-5; D is uncertain. The J call may be in error: the DNA end matches TRBJ2-7 better. The CDR3 is 14 residues long. CDR1 and CDR2 from the germline V gene are SGDLS and YYNGEE. CDR3 protein: CASSAHIGSYEQYF. The DNA of the CDR3 is TGTGCCAGCAGCGCCCATATTGGTTCCTACGAGCAGTACTTC.

CDR3 DNA sequence: TGTGCCAGCAGCGTAGGACAGGGTCTAATCAATGAGCAGTTCTTC. Its protein product is CASSVGQGLINEQFF. V gene TRBV9 combines with J gene TRBJ2-1; 7 nucleotides match TRBD1. This CDR3 has 15 amino acids. The V segment lost 0 bases and the J segment 6 bases; nucleotides outside the gene matches: 6. CDR1 is SGDLS, CDR2 YYNGEE, per germline. Variable domain in full (rest from reference TRBV9 and TRBJ2-1): DSGVTQTPKHLITATGQRVTLRCSPRSGDLSVYWYQQSLDQGLQFLIQYYNGEERAKGNILERFSAQQFPDLHSELNLSSLELGDSALYFCASSVGQGLINEQFFGPGTRLTVL.

V gene TRBV4-3 combines with J gene TRBJ2-1; 8 bases align to TRBD2. V lost 0 bases, J lost 1 base, and 5 bases stayed unmatched. The CDR3 totals 17 residues. CDR1 and CDR2 (germline): LGHNA, YSLEER. The CDR3 DNA reads as TGCGCCAGCAGCCAAGACGGTACGGGGGGGTCCTACAATGAGCAGTTCTTC. This codes for CASSQDGTGGSYNEQFF.

The J gene is TRBJ1-2, the V gene TRBV27; a possible D gene is TRBD1 (6 bases). Trimming stripped 0 bases from V and 3 bases from J, with 11 bases between. The CDR3 has 15 amino acids. Germline V gives CDR1 MNHEY, CDR2 SMNVEV (reference sequence). CDR3 sequence reads: CASSLSMAGDYGYTF. The CDR3 DNA reads as TGTGCCAGCAGTTTATCGATGGCAGGGGACTATGGCTACACCTTC.

This chain links TRBV2 with TRBJ2-7, with TRBD1 matching 9 bases. The CDR3 is 15 residues long. The J segment lost 3 bases and the V segment lost 8 bases, leaving 11 bases of the junction unmatched. In germline, CDR1 is SNHLY, CDR2 FYNNEI. The CDR3 sequence is CASGPPGQGLYEQYF. The CDR3 DNA follows: TGTGCCAGCGGTCCCCCGGGACAGGGACTCTACGAGCAGTACTTC.

This chain connects TRBV30 to TRBJ2-3; D may be TRBD2 (6 bases). The germline V gene encodes CDR1 GTSNPN and CDR2 SVGIG (reference sequence). The CDR3 covers 16 residues. The V and J ends lost 5 bases and 0 bases respectively, with 18 bases between them. Here the CDR3 DNA reads TGTGCCTGGTATTGGGCGCCTGGAGGGAGCACAGATACGCAGTATTTT. The encoded protein is CAWYWAPGGSTDTQYF.

The chain has TRBV6-1 and TRBJ2-1, with TRBD2 matching over 8 bases. CDR3 length: 15 amino acids. Germline assignment: CDR1 MNHNS and CDR2 SASEGT. V was pared by 6 bases and J by 1 base, with 5 bases of the junction left unmatched. CDR3 loop: CASSFTSGSYNEQFF. The CDR3 DNA reads as TGTGCCAGCAGCTTTACTAGCGGATCCTACAATGAGCAGTTCTTC.

The chain combines TRBV28 with TRBJ1-6; TRBD1 agrees at 9 bases. The V segment lost 6 bases and the J segment 8 bases; nucleotides outside the gene matches: 5. The CDR3 length is 14 residues. Per the germline V gene, CDR1 is MDHEN and CDR2 is SYDVKM. CDR3 DNA sequence: TGTGCCAGCAGCCTGGACAGGGGTGATTCACCCCTCCACTTT. Protein: CASSLDRGDSPLHF.

Comments on this clone: In this CDR3 the conserved last residue, phenylalanine or tryptophan, is missing, so a read error is likely. The chain carries TRBV18 and TRBJ2-7; a possible D gene is TRBD2 (6 bases). Between the trimmed V and J ends, which lost 5 bases and 6 bases, there was a span of 8 bases. The CDR3 contains 11 residues. CDR1 is KGHSH, CDR2 LQKENI, per germline. Written as DNA, the CDR3 is TGTGCCAGCTCAGGAGGGGCCGAGCAGTACCTC. Residues: CASSGGAEQYL.

This chain uses TRBV6-6 with TRBJ2-5; a weak D match, TRBD2 (5 bases). The CDR3 contains 16 residues. With 7 bases removed from V and 2 bases from J, the gap between germline ends came to 20 bases. The V gene's germline CDR1 is MNHNY and CDR2 SVGAGI (reference sequence). CDR3 protein: CASTLRSGDLQETQYF. The CDR3 nucleotides are TGTGCCAGCACCCTCAGGAGCGGAGACCTACAAGAGACCCAGTACTTC.

The V and J genes are TRBV15 and TRBJ2-3; TRBD2 is a possible D gene (6 bases). The germline V gene has CDR1 LNHNV and CDR2 YYDKDF (reference sequence). V gave up 0 bases and J gave up 0 bases, with 16 bases separating them. CDR3 size: 18 residues. CDR3 protein: CATSRDPGGVGSTDTQYF. CDR3 in DNA: TGTGCCACCAGCAGAGACCCGGGCGGGGTCGGAAGCACAGATACGCAGTATTTT. The full variable domain, completed using reference TRBV15 and TRBJ2-3, is DAMVIQNPRYQVTQFGKPVTLSCSQTLNHNVMYWYQQKSSQAPKLLFHYYDKDFNNEADTPDNFQSRRPNTSFCFLDIRSPGLGDTAMYLCATSRDPGGVGSTDTQYFGPGTRLTVL.

V usage is TRBV7-9 and J usage is TRBJ1-2; perhaps TRBD1 as D (5 bases). Between the trimmed V and J ends, which lost 5 bases and 6 bases, there was a span of 16 bases. The CDR3 runs to 14 residues. Germline V gene sequence: CDR1 SEHNR, CDR2 FQNEAQ (reference sequence). In DNA form, the CDR3 reads TGTGCCAGCAGCCCGTCTGGGGCAGACAATGGCTACACCTTC. Protein sequence: CASSPSGADNGYTF. The full variable domain, completed using reference TRBV7-9 and TRBJ1-2, is DTGVSQNPRHKITKRGQNVTFRCDPISEHNRLYWYRQTLGQGPEFLTYFQNEAQLEKSRLLSDRFSAERPKGSFSTLEIQRTEQGDSAMYLCASSPSGADNGYTFGSGTRLTVV.

The V and J genes are TRBV7-3 and TRBJ1-2; a possible D gene is TRBD1 (6 bases). The CDR3 is made up of 13 amino acids. Germline loops: CDR1 SGHTA, CDR2 FQGTGA. Trimming left V 3 bases short and J 7 bases short, with 12 bases between. The CDR3 loop is CASSFGQRLGYTF. In DNA, the CDR3 is TGTGCCAGCAGCTTCGGACAGAGGCTTGGCTACACCTTC. Combining the CDR3 with reference TRBV7-3 and TRBJ1-2 gives the whole variable domain GAGVSQTPSNKVTEKGKYVELRCDPISGHTALYWYRQSLGQGPEFLIYFQGTGAADDSGLPNDRFFAVRPEGSVSTLKIQRTERGDSAVYLCASSFGQRLGYTFGSGTRLTVV.

The rearrangement links TRBV5-1 to TRBJ2-3; 14 bases fit TRBD2. V was pared by 5 bases and J by 4 bases, with 6 bases of the junction left unmatched. This CDR3 is built from 16 residues. Germline loops: CDR1 SGHRS, CDR2 YFSETQ. In DNA form, the CDR3 reads TGCGCCAGCAGTAGCGGACTAGCGGGAGGCTCAGATACGCAGTATTTT. Residues: CASSSGLAGGSDTQYF.

V is TRBV6-1 and J is TRBJ2-7; a weak D match, TRBD1 (5 bases). CDR1 MNHNS and CDR2 SASEGT come from the germline V gene. Trimming cost V 1 base and J 2 bases, with 9 bases left between them. The CDR3 runs to 14 residues. The CDR3 nucleotides read TGTGCCAGCAGTGAAGTTACAGGACCCTACGAGCAGTACTTC. This encodes CASSEVTGPYEQYF.

This rearrangement joins TRBV29-1 to TRBJ2-3; 7 bases fit TRBD1. With 6 bases clipped from V and 2 bases from J, the junction kept 8 bases outside the gene matches. This CDR3 is built from 14 residues. The germline V gene encodes CDR1 SQVTM and CDR2 ANQGSEA. The CDR3 region has the DNA TGCAGCGTCGCGACTGACAGGGCCACAGATACGCAGTATTTT. Translated: CSVATDRATDTQYF.

The chain recombines TRBV6-5 with TRBJ2-2, with D possibly being TRBD1 (6 bases). With 6 bases removed from V and 7 bases from J, the gap between germline ends came to 15 bases. The CDR3 loop spans 14 amino acids. Germline CDR1 reads MNHEY; CDR2 reads SVGAGI. This CDR3 is CASRFDRSGGELFF. Here the CDR3 DNA reads TGTGCCAGCAGATTCGACAGGTCAGGCGGGGAGCTGTTTTTT.